The source of this T cell receptor (beta chain) is a study of blood T cell repertoires in COVID-19. Study summary: The origin of the acute and convalescent COVID-19 samples was the United States, Italy and Spain. Sources were T cells, B-cell-depleted T cells, or PBMCs; the material itself was cDNA or gDNA.

The CDR3 covers 13 residues. Germline assignment: CDR1 KGHDR and CDR2 SFDVKD. The germline V and J ends were trimmed by 5 bases and 4 bases, with 10 bases remaining between them. Original data processing: Reference gene primer amplification gave estimated nucleated cell counts. Sequencing used immunoSEQ multiplex PCR; TCRdb keeps in-frame clones, though not all of them. The V and J calls and clone size are taken from that table; D and trimming were inferred from the DNA. This sample has under 110,000 clones, with 60% to 80% found just once. This clone appeared a few times. Sequenced: peripheral blood. This clonotype was sampled from a human donor with acute or convalescent COVID-19. The donor label of this sample is uncertain. The chain combines TRBV24-1 with TRBJ1-1, with D perhaps TRBD1 (5 bases). The CDR3 here is CATSVGGGTEAFF. For the CDR3, the DNA is TGTGCCACCAGTGTTGGGGGGGGCACTGAAGCTTTCTTT.